The source of this T cell receptor beta chain is a study of shared clonotypes between healthy human individuals. Nashville, Tennessee was home to all donors, who were Caucasian adults. Study-wide results and limits: Compared with memory subsets, naive subsets generally had larger estimated richness.

The repertoire was sequenced with immunoSEQ multiplex PCR; TCRdb's copy has only in-frame clones and lacks some. The table lists roughly 2.5 million clones, roughly nine tenths of them singletons. Note on this clone: Its antigen remains unknown.

V lost 4 bases to trimming and J lost 6 bases, with 13 bases between them. Looked up from germline, CDR1 is GTSNPN and CDR2 is SVGIG (reference sequence). This CDR3 is 12 amino acids long. The gene calls are TRBV30 and TRBJ2-7; TRBD1 might be the D (5 bases). The specimen was naive CD4+ T cells sorted from blood. The subset was: CD45RA+ positively selected. This TCR came from a man between 18 and 35 years old in good health. This CDR3 is CAWTSTRAEQYF. CDR3 coding DNA: TGTGCCTGGACCAGTACCAGGGCCGAGCAGTACTTC.